This T cell receptor beta chain was profiled in a study of cytomegalovirus exposure and HLA in healthy donors. About the research overall: As released early, the data held about 85 million unique TCRs from HLA-typed donors.

PCR amplification relied on 60 Vbeta primers (plus 13 Jbeta primers). Sequenced by immunoSEQ multiplex PCR; TCRdb stores in-frame clones only, minus some. The sample includes roughly 120,000 clones, less than 85% of them seen just once. Germline V gene lookup returns CDR1 MNHNS and CDR2 SASEGT. Trimming took 5 bases from V and 1 from J, leaving 15 bases between them. CDR3 length: 16 amino acids. On this clone itself: Its target is unknown.

Broader study findings: Among CMV-associated TCR beta chains, most appeared HLA-restricted in a later analysis. A later analysis reportedly found fewer N-insertions in an Asian-associated ancestry cluster than the roughly 670-donor mean.

Sequencing input: PBMCs. The sequence derives from a man aged 25-40 years in good health and CMV-seronegative. V gene TRBV6-1 combines with J gene TRBJ2-1, with a tentative D call TRBD1 (6 bases). The CDR3 protein is CASSKGQTRSYNEQFF. The DNA for the CDR3 is TGTGCCAGCAGTAAAGGACAGACCCGTTCCTACAATGAGCAGTTCTTC.